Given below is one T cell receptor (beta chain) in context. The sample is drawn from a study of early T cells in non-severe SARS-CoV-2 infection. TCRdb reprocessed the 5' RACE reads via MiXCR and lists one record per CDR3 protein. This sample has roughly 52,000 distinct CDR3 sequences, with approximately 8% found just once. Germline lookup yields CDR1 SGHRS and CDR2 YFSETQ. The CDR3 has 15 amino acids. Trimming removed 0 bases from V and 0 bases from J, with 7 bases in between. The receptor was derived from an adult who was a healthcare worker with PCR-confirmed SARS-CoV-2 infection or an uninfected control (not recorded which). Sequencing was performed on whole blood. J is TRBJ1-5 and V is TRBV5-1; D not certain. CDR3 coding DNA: TGCGCCAGCAGCTTGGGGCAGTATAGCAATCAGCCCCAGCATTTT. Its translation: CASSLGQYSNQPQHF. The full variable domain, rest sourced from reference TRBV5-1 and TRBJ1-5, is KAGVTQTPRYLIKTRGQQVTLSCSPISGHRSVSWYQQTPGQGLQFLFEYFSETQRNKGNFPGRFSGRQFSNSRSEMNVSTLELGDSALYLCASSLGQYSNQPQHFGDGTRLSIL.